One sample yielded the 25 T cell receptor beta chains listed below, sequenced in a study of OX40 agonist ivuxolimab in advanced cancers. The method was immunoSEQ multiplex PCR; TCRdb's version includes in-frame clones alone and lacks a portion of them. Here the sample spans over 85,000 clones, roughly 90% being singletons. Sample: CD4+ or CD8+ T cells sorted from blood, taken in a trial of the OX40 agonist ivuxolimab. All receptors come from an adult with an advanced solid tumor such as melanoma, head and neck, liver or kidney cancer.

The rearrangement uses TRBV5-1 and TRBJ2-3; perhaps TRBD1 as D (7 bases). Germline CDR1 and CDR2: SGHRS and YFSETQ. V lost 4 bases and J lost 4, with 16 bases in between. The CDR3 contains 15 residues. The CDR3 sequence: CASSTQGGLADTQYF. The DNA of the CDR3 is TGCGCCAGCAGCACCCAGGGGGGTTTGGCAGATACGCAGTATTTT. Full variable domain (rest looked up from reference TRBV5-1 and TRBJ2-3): KAGVTQTPRYLIKTRGQQVTLSCSPISGHRSVSWYQQTPGQGLQFLFEYFSETQRNKGNFPGRFSGRQFSNSRSEMNVSTLELGDSALYLCASSTQGGLADTQYFGPGTRLTVL.

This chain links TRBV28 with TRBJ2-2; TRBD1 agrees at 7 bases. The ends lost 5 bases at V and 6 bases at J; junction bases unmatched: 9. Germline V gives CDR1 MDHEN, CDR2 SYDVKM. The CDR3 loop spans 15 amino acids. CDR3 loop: CASSPSLGGAGELFF. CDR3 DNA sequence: TGTGCCAGCAGTCCATCCTTAGGGGGCGCCGGGGAGCTGTTTTTT. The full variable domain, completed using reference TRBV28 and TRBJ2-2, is DVKVTQSSRYLVKRTGEKVFLECVQDMDHENMFWYRQDPGLGLRLIYFSYDVKMKEKGDIPEGYSVSREKKERFSLILESASTNQTSMYLCASSPSLGGAGELFFGEGSRLTVL.

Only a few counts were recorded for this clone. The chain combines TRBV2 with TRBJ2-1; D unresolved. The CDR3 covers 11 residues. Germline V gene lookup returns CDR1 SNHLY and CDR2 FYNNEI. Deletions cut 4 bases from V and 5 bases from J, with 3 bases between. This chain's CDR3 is CASSGHNEQFF. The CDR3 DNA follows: TGTGCCAGCAGTGGTCACAATGAGCAGTTCTTC.

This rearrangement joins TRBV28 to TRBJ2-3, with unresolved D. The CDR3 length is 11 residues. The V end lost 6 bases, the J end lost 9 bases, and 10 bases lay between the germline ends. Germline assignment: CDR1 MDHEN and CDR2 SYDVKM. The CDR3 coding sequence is TGTGCCAGCAGGCTAGAAACCACGCAGTATTTT. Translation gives CASRLETTQYF. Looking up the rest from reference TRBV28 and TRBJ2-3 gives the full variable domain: DVKVTQSSRYLVKRTGEKVFLECVQDMDHENMFWYRQDPGLGLRLIYFSYDVKMKEKGDIPEGYSVSREKKERFSLILESASTNQTSMYLCASRLETTQYFGPGTRLTVL.

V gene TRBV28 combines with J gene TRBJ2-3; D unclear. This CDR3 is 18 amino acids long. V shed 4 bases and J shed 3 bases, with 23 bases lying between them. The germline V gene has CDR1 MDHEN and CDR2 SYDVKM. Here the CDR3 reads CASSSPRRRLSETDTQYF. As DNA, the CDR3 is TGTGCCAGCAGTTCCCCCCGTCGGCGGCTCTCCGAGACAGATACGCAGTATTTT.

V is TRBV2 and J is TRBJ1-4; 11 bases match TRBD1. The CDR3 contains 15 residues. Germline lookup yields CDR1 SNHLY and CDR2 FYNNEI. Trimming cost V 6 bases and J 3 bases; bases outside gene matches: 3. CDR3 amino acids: CASSGQGAPNEKLFF. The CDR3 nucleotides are TGTGCCAGCAGCGGACAGGGGGCACCTAATGAAAAACTGTTTTTT.

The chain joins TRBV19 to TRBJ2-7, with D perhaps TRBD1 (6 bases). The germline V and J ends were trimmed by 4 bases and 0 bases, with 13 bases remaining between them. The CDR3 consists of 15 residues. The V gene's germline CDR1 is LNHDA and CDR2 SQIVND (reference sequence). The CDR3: CASSNTGKLSYEQYF. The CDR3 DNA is TGTGCCAGTAGTAACACAGGGAAGCTCTCCTACGAGCAGTACTTC. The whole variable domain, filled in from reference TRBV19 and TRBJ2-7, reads DGGITQSPKYLFRKEGQNVTLSCEQNLNHDAMYWYRQDPGQGLRLIYYSQIVNDFQKGDIAEGYSVSREKKESFPLTVTSAQKNPTAFYLCASSNTGKLSYEQYFGPGTRLTVT.

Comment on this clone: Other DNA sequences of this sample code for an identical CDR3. The CDR3 reads CATRQTNYGYTF. In DNA form, the CDR3 reads TGTGCCACGCGACAGACAAACTATGGCTACACCTTC. V is TRBV6-5 and J is TRBJ1-2; D might be TRBD1 (5 bases). The CDR3 totals 12 residues. The V end lost 10 bases, the J end lost 2 bases, and 11 bases lay between the germline ends. The V gene's germline CDR1 is MNHEY and CDR2 SVGAGI.

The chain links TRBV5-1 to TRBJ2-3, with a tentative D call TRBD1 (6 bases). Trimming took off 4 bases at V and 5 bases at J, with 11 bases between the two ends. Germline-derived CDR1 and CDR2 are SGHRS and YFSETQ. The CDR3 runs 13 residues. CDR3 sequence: CASSPTGLDTQYF. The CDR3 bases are TGCGCCAGCAGCCCGACAGGTTTAGATACGCAGTATTTT.

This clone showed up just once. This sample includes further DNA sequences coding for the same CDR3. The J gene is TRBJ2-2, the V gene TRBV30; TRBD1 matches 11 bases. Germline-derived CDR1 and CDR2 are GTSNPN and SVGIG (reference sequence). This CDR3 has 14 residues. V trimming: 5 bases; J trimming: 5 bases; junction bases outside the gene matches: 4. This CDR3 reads CAWGTGGRTGELFF. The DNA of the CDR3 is TGTGCCTGGGGGACAGGGGGGCGGACCGGGGAGCTGTTTTTT.

The CDR3 here is CASSIDPSKPQHF. The DNA for the CDR3 is TGTGCCAGTAGTATTGACCCCTCGAAGCCCCAGCATTTT. The chain has TRBV19 and TRBJ1-5; D is unresolved. From germline, CDR1 is LNHDA and CDR2 SQIVND (reference sequence). Trimming shortened V by 3 bases and J by 8 bases, and 11 bases separated the two germline ends. CDR3 size: 13 residues.

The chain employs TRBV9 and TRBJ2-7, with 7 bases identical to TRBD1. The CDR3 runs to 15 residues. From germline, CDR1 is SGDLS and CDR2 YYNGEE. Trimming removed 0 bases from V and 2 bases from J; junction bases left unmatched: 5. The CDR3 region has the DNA TGTGCCAGCAGCGTAGATTTAGGGGGCACCTACGAGCAGTACTTC. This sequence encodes CASSVDLGGTYEQYF.

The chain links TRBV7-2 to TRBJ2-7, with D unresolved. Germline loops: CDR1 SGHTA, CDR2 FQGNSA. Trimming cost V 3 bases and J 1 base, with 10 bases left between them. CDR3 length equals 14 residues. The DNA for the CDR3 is TGTGCCAGCAGCTTCTTGGGTGGATCCTACGAGCAGTACTTC. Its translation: CASSFLGGSYEQYF.

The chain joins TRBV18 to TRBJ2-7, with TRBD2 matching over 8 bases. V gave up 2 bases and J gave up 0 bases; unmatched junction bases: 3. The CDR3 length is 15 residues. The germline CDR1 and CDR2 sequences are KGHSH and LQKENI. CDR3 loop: CASSPGTRGSYEQYF. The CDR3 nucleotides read TGTGCCAGCTCACCAGGGACTAGGGGCTCCTACGAGCAGTACTTC. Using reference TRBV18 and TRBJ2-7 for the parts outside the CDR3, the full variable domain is NAGVMQNPRHLVRRRGQEARLRCSPMKGHSHVYWYRQLPEEGLKFMVYLQKENIIDESGMPKERFSAEFPKEGPSILRIQQVVRGDSAAYFCASSPGTRGSYEQYFGPGTRLTVT.

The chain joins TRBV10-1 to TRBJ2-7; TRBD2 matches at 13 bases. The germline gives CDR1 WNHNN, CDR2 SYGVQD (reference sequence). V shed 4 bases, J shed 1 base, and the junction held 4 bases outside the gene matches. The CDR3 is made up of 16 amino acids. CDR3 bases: TGCGCCAGCAGTGGACTAGCGGGAGGAGTATCCTACGAGCAGTACTTC. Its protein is CASSGLAGGVSYEQYF.

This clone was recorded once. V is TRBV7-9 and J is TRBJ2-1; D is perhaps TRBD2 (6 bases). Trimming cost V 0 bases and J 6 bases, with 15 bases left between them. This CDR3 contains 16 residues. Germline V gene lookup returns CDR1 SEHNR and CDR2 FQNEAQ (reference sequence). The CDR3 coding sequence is TGTGCCAGCAGCTTAGCGAGAACTAGCTTTGGCAATGAGCAGTTCTTC. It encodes CASSLARTSFGNEQFF. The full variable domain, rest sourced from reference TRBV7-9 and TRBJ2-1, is DTGVSQNPRHKITKRGQNVTFRCDPISEHNRLYWYRQTLGQGPEFLTYFQNEAQLEKSRLLSDRFSAERPKGSFSTLEIQRTEQGDSAMYLCASSLARTSFGNEQFFGPGTRLTVL.

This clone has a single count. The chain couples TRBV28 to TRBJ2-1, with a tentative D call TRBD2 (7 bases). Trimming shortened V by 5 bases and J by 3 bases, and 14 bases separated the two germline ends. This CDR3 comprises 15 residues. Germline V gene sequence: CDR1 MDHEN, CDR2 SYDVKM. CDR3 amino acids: CASSQAGGLYNEQFF. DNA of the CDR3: TGTGCCAGCAGTCAGGCCGGGGGGCTCTACAATGAGCAGTTCTTC.

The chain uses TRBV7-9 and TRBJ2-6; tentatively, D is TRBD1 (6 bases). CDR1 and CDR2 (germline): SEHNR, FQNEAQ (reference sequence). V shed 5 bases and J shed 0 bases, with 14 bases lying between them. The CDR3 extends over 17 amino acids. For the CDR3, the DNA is TGTGCCAGCAGCCGCCGGACAGTCCGCTCTGGGGCCAACGTCCTGACTTTC. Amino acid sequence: CASSRRTVRSGANVLTF.

CDR3 DNA: TGTGCCAGCAGCTTAGGGTACAGGGGGGCCTCTGGGGCCAACGTCCTGACTTTC. Its protein product is CASSLGYRGASGANVLTF. The chain is built from TRBV7-2 and TRBJ2-6; 8 bases line up with TRBD1. The ends lost 1 base at V and 0 bases at J; junction bases unmatched: 5. Looked up from germline, CDR1 is SGHTA and CDR2 is FQGNSA. CDR3 length equals 18 residues.

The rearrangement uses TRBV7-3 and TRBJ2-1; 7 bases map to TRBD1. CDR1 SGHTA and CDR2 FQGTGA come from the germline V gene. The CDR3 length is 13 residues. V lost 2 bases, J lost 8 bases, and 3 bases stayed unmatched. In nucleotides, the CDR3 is TGTGCCAGCAGCTTAGAGGGGGCCTATGAGCAGTTCTTC. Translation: CASSLEGAYEQFF.

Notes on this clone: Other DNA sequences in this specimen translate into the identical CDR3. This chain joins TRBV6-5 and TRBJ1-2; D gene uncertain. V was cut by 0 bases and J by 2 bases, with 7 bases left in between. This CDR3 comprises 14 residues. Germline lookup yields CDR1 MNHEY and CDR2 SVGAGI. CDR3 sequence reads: CASSYSIGNYGYTF. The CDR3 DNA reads TGTGCCAGCAGTTACTCGATAGGAAACTATGGCTACACCTTC.

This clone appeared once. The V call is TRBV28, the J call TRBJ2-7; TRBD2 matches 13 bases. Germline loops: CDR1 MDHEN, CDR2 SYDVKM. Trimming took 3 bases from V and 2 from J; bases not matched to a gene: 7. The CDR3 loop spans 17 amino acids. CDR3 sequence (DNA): TGTGCCAGCAGTTTCTCAGGACTAGCGGGAGCACCCTACGAGCAGTACTTC. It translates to CASSFSGLAGAPYEQYF.

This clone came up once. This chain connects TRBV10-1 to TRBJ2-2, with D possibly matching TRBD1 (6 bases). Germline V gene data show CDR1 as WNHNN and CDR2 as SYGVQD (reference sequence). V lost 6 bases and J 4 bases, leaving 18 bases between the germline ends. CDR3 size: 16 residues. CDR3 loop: CASSRSGGEGTGELFF. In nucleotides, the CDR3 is TGCGCCAGCAGCCGGAGTGGGGGCGAGGGCACCGGGGAGCTGTTTTTT.

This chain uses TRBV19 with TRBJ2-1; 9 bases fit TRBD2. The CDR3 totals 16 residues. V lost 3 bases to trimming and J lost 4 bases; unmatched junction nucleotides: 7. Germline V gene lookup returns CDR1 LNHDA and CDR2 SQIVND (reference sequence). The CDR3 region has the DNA TGTGCCAGTAGTATGGTAGCGGGAGTGGAATACAATGAGCAGTTCTTC. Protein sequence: CASSMVAGVEYNEQFF. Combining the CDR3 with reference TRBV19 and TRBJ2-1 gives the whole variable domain DGGITQSPKYLFRKEGQNVTLSCEQNLNHDAMYWYRQDPGQGLRLIYYSQIVNDFQKGDIAEGYSVSREKKESFPLTVTSAQKNPTAFYLCASSMVAGVEYNEQFFGPGTRLTVL.

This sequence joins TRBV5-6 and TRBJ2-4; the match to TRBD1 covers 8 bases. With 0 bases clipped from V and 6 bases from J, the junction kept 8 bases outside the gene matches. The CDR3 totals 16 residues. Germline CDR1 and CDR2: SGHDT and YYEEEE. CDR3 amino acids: CASSLAGGVNRNIQYF. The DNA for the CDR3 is TGTGCCAGCAGCTTGGCAGGGGGCGTGAATCGAAACATTCAGTACTTC.